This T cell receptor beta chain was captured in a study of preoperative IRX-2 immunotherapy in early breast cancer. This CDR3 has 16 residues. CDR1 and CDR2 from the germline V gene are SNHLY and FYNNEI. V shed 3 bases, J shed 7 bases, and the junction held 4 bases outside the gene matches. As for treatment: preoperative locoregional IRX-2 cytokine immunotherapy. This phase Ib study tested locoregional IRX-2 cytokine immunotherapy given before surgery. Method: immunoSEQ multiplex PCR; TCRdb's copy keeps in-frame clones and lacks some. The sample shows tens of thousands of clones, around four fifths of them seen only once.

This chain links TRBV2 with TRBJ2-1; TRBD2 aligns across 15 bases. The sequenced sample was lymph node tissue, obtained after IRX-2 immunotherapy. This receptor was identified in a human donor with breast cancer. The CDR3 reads CASSDRGTSGGNEQFF. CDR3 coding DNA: TGTGCCAGCAGTGACCGTGGGACTAGCGGGGGGAATGAGCAGTTCTTC.